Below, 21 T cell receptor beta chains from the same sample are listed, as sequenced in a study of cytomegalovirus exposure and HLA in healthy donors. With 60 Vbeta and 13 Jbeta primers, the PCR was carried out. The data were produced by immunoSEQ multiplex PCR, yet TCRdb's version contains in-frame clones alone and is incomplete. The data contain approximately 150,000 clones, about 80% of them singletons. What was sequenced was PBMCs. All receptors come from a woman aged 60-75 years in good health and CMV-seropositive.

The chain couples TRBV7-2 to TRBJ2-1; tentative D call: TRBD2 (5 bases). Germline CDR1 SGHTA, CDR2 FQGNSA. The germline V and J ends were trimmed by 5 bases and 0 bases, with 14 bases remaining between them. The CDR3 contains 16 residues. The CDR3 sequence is CASSRTSSSSYNEQFF. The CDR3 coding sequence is TGTGCCAGCAGCCGTACTAGTTCGAGCTCCTACAATGAGCAGTTCTTC.

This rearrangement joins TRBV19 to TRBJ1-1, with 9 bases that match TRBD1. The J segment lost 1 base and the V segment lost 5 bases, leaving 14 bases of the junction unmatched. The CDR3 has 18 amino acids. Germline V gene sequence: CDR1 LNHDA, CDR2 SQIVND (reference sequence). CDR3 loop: CASSSRQGGGRGNTEAFF. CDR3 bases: TGTGCCAGTAGTTCCCGACAGGGGGGAGGTCGTGGGAACACTGAAGCTTTCTTT.

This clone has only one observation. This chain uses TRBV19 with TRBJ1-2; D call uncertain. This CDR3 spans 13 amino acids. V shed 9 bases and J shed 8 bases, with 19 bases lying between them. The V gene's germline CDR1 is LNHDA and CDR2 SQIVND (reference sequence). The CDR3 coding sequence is TGTGCCAGCCTCACGACACCGGCTGGAGGCTACACCTTC. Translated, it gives CASLTTPAGGYTF.

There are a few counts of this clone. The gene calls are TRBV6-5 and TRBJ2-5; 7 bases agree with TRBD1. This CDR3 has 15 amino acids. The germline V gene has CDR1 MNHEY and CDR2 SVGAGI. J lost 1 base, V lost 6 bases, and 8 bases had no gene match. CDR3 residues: CASRQGVLPQETQYF. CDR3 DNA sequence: TGTGCCAGCAGGCAGGGGGTACTCCCCCAAGAGACCCAGTACTTC.

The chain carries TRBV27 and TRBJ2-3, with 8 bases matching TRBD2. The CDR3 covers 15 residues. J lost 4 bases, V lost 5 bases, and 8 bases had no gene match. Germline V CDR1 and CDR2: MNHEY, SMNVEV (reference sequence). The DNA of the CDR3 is TGTGCCAGCAGTAAACCCGGGACTAGAGCAGATACGCAGTATTTT. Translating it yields CASSKPGTRADTQYF.

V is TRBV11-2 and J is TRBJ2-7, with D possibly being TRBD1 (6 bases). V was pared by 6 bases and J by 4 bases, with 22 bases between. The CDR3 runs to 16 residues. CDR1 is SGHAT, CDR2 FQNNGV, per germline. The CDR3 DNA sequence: TGTGCCAGCAGTTGGGGGTCCCACAGGGTGGGGTACGAGCAGTACTTC. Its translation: CASSWGSHRVGYEQYF.

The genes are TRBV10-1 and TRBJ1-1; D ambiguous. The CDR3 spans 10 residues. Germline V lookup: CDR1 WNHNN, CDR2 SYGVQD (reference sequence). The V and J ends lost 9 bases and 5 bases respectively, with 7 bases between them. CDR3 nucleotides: TGCGCCAGAACCGGGACTGAAGCTTTCTTT. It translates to CARTGTEAFF.

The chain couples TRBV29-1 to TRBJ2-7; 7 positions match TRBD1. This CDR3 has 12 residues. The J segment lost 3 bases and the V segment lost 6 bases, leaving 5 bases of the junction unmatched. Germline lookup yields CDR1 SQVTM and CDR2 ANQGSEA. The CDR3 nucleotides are TGCAGCGTCGAGGGACAGTTCTACGAGCAGTACTTC. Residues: CSVEGQFYEQYF.

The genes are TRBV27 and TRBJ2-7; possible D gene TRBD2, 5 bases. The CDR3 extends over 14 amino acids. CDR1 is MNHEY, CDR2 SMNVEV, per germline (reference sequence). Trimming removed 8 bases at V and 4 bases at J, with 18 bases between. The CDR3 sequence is CASAPLPSLYEQYF. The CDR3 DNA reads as TGTGCCAGCGCCCCTCTCCCTAGCCTTTACGAGCAGTACTTC.

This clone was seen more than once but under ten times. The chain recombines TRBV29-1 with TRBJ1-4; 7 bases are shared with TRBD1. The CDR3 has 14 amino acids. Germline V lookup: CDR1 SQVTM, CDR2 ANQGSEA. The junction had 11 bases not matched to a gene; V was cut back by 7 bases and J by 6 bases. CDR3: CSAEGAGGDEKLFF. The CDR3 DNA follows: TGCAGCGCCGAGGGGGCAGGAGGGGATGAAAAACTGTTTTTT. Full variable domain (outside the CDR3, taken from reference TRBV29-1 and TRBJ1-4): SAVISQKPSRDICQRGTSLTIQCQVDSQVTMMFWYRQQPGQSLTLIATANQGSEATYESGFVIDKFPISRPNLTFSTLTVSNMSPEDSSIYLCSAEGAGGDEKLFFGSGTQLSVL.

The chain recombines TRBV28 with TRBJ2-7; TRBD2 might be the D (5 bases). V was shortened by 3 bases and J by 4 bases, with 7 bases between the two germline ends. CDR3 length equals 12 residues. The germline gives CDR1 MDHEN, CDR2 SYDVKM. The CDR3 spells CASSFGEYEQYF. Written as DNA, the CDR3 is TGTGCCAGCAGTTTCGGGGAATACGAGCAGTACTTC.

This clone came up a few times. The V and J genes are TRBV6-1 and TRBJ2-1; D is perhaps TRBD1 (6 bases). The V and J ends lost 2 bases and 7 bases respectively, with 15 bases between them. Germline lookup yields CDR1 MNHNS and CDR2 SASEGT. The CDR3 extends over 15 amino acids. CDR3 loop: CASSETGTPGNEQFF. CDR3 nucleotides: TGTGCCAGCAGTGAAACCGGGACACCCGGAAATGAGCAGTTCTTC.

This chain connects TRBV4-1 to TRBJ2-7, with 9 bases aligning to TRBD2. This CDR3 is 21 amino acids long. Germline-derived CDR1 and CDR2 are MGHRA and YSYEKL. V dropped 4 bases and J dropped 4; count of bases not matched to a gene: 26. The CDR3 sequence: CASSLAFRGRMAGGPWYEQYF. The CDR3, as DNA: TGCGCCAGCAGCCTAGCGTTTCGGGGCCGTATGGCGGGAGGGCCTTGGTACGAGCAGTACTTC.

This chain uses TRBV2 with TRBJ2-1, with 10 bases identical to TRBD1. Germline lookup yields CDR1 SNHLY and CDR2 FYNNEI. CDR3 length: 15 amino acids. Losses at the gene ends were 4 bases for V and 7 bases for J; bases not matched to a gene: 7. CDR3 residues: CASSGVGTGVNEQFF. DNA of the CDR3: TGTGCCAGCAGTGGAGTGGGGACAGGGGTGAATGAGCAGTTCTTC.

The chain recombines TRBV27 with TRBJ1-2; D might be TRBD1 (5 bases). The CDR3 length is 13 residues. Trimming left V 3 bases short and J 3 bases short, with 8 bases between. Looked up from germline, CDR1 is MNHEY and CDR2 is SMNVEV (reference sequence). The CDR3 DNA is TGTGCCAGCAGTTTTCAGGGCCACTATGGCTACACCTTC. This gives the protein CASSFQGHYGYTF.

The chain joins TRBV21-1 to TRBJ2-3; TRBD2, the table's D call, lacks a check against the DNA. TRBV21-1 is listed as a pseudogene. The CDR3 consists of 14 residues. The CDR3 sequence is CASSRRTSEDTQYF. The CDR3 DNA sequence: TGTGCCAGCAGCCGCCGGACTAGTGAAGATACGCAGTATTTT.

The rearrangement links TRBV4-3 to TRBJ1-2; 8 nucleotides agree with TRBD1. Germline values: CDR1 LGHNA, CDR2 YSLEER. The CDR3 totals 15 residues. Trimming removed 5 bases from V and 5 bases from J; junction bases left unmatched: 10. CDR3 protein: CASSTRTGFEYGYTF. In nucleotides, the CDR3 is TGCGCCAGCAGCACCCGGACAGGGTTTGAGTATGGCTACACCTTC.

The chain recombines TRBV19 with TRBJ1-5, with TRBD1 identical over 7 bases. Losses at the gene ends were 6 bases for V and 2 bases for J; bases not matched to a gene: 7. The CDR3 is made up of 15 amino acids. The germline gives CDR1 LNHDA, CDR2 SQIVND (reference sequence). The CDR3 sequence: CASRPHRGGNQPQHF. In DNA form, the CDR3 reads TGTGCCAGTAGACCACACAGGGGCGGCAATCAGCCCCAGCATTTT. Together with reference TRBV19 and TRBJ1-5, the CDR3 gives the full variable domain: DGGITQSPKYLFRKEGQNVTLSCEQNLNHDAMYWYRQDPGQGLRLIYYSQIVNDFQKGDIAEGYSVSREKKESFPLTVTSAQKNPTAFYLCASRPHRGGNQPQHFGDGTRLSIL.

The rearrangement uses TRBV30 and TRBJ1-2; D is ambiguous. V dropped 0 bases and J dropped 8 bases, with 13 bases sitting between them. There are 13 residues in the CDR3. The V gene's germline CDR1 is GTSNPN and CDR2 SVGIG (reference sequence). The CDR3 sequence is CAWSVMGGRGYTF. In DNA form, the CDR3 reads TGTGCCTGGAGTGTAATGGGAGGGAGGGGCTACACCTTC.

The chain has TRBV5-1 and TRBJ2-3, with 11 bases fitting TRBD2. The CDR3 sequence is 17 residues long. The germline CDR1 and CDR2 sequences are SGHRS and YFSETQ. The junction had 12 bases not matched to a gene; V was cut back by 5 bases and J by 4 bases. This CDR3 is CASSFTLAGVFADTQYF. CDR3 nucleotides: TGCGCCAGCAGTTTTACACTAGCGGGGGTTTTCGCAGATACGCAGTATTTT.

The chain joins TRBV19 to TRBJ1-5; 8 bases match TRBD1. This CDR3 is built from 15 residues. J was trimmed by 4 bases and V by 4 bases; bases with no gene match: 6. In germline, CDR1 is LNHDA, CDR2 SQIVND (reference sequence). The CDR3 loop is CASSTTGGRNQPQHF. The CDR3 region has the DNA TGTGCCAGTAGTACAACAGGGGGACGGAATCAGCCCCAGCATTTT.